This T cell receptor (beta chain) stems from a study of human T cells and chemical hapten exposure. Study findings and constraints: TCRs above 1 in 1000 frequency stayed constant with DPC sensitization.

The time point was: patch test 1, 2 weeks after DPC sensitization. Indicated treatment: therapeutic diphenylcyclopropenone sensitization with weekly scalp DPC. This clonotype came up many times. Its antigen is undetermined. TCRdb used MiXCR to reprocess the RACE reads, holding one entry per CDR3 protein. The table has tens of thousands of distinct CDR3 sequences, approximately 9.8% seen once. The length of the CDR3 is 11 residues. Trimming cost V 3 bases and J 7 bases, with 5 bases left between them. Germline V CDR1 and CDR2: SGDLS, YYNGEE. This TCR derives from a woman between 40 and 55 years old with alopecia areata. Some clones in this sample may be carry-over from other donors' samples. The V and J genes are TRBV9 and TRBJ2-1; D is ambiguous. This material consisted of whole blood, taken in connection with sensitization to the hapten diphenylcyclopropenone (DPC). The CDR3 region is CASSGVNEQFF. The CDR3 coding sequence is TGTGCCAGCAGCGGGGTTAATGAGCAGTTCTTC.